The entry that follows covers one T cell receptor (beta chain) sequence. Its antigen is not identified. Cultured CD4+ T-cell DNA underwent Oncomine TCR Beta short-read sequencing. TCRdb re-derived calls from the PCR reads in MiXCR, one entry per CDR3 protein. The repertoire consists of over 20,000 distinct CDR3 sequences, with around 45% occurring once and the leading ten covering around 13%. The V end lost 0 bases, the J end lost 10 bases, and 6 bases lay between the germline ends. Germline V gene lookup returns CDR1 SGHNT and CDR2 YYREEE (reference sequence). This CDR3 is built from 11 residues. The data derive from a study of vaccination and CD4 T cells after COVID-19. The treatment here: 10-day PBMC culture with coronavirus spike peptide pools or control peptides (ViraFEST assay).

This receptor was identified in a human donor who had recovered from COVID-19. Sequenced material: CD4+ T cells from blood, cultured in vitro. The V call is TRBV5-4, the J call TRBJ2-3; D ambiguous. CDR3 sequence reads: CASSLGVAQYF. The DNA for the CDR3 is TGTGCCAGCAGCTTGGGTGTCGCGCAGTATTTT.